This record covers a single T cell receptor beta chain. The data derive from a study of PD-L1 blockade in urothelial cancer. Study-level information: Males with urothelial cancer arising in the bladder constituted most of the 29 patients. The authors examined blood 3 weeks (second dose) and 6 weeks after treatment start.

The method was immunoSEQ multiplex PCR; TCRdb's version includes in-frame clones alone and lacks a portion of them. Here the sample spans roughly 26,000 clones, around nine tenths being singletons. Trimming left V 2 bases short and J 10 bases short, with 17 bases between. The germline CDR1 and CDR2 sequences are MNHEY and SMNVEV (reference sequence). This CDR3 region has 15 residues. The chain couples TRBV27 to TRBJ1-4; a possible D gene is TRBD1 (5 bases). Source: PBMCs, taken around atezolizumab (anti-PD-L1) treatment. The receptor was isolated from a man in his fifties with urothelial cancer. The CDR3 sequence: CASSLGRTPGGKLFF. CDR3 DNA: TGTGCCAGCAGTTTAGGAAGAACCCCGGGGGGAAAACTGTTTTTT.